Below are 30 T cell receptor beta chains sequenced from a single sample in a study of CD8 T cells in Susac syndrome. Reverse transcription of roughly 0.5 to 1 ug RNA was carried out with random hexamers. TCRdb re-called the immunoSEQ multiplex PCR reads through MiXCR, storing one row per CDR3 protein. The sample contains approximately 120,000 distinct CDR3 sequences, more than 80% of which appear only once. The specimen sequenced was CD8+ T cells from PBMCs. The receptor set was obtained from a human donor with multiple sclerosis.

This CDR3 is CASSVKAGISYEQYF. The CDR3 nucleotides read TGTGCCAGCAGCGTAAAGGCAGGGATCTCCTACGAGCAGTACTTC. This chain links TRBV9 with TRBJ2-7, with a tentative D call TRBD1 (5 bases). The CDR3 is 15 amino acids. The germline V and J ends were trimmed by 1 base and 0 bases, with 11 bases remaining between them. Germline CDR1 and CDR2: SGDLS and YYNGEE.

V and J are TRBV27 and TRBJ1-1; 11 bases fit TRBD1. The CDR3 length is 13 residues. J lost 11 bases, V lost 5 bases, and 7 bases had no gene match. From germline, CDR1 is MNHEY and CDR2 SMNVEV (reference sequence). Here the CDR3 reads CASSTGQGGPAFF. In nucleotides, the CDR3 is TGTGCCAGCAGTACGGGACAGGGGGGTCCGGCTTTCTTT.

This chain links TRBV6-1 with TRBJ2-5; either TRBD1 or TRBD2 may supply D (5 bases each). The ends were cut back, 3 bases at V and 1 base at J, with 9 bases in the middle. CDR1 and CDR2 from the germline V gene are MNHNS and SASEGT. This CDR3 is 14 amino acids long. The DNA for the CDR3 is TGTGCCAGCAGTGAGTTAGGGACCCAAGAGACCCAGTACTTC. It codes for CASSELGTQETQYF.

The chain links TRBV30 to TRBJ2-5; the D is unclear. Germline V gene sequence: CDR1 GTSNPN, CDR2 SVGIG (reference sequence). The V and J ends lost 1 base and 2 bases respectively, with 11 bases between them. CDR3 size: 14 residues. Written as DNA, the CDR3 is TGTGCCTGGAGTGAGGACCCGGGTCAAGAGACCCAGTACTTC. Its protein product is CAWSEDPGQETQYF.

This rearrangement joins TRBV19 to TRBJ2-1, with no clear D. V dropped 5 bases and J dropped 1 base, with 12 bases sitting between them. Germline-derived CDR1 and CDR2 are LNHDA and SQIVND (reference sequence). This CDR3 is built from 15 residues. CDR3 coding DNA: TGTGCCAGTAGTCTGAACAGTGGGTCCTACAATGAGCAGTTCTTC. This sequence encodes CASSLNSGSYNEQFF.

This chain uses TRBV6-6 with TRBJ1-1; tentatively, D is TRBD1 (5 bases). Germline V gene data show CDR1 as MNHNY and CDR2 as SVGAGI (reference sequence). Deletions cut 2 bases from V and 0 bases from J, with 10 bases between. This CDR3 spans 15 amino acids. The CDR3 nucleotides read TGTGCCAGCAGTTACCACAGGCTCATGAACACTGAAGCTTTCTTT. It codes for CASSYHRLMNTEAFF.

The chain carries TRBV5-1 and TRBJ1-1; tentatively, D is TRBD1 (6 bases). Germline CDR1 reads SGHRS; CDR2 reads YFSETQ. Trimming shortened V by 3 bases and J by 7 bases, and 10 bases separated the two germline ends. This CDR3 contains 12 residues. The CDR3 reads CASSYRDGEAFF. DNA for the CDR3: TGCGCCAGCAGCTACAGGGACGGTGAAGCTTTCTTT.

This clonotype was counted only a few times. The germline gene is not matched at one end of the junction; a read error may be the cause. The chain links TRBV10-3 to TRBJ2-2; 7 bases agree with TRBD2. The CDR3 spans 15 residues. From germline, CDR1 is ENHRY and CDR2 SYGVKD. CDR3 DNA: TGTGCCATCAGTGGTGGGGGGACTACCCCCGGGGAGCTTTTTTTT. This sequence encodes CAISGGGTTPGELFF.

This clonotype was seen just once. The chain recombines TRBV14 with TRBJ2-7; 10 bases match TRBD2. Germline V gene sequence: CDR1 SGHDN, CDR2 FVKESK. This CDR3 is 15 amino acids long. V trimming: 4 bases; J trimming: 0 bases; junction bases outside the gene matches: 3. The CDR3, as DNA: TGTGCCAGCAGCCTAGCGGGGGGACGCTCCTACGAGCAGTACTTC. Translation: CASSLAGGRSYEQYF.

The rearrangement links TRBV20-1 to TRBJ2-1; TRBD2 is a possible D gene (6 bases). The CDR3 has 13 residues. With 1 base removed from V and 9 bases from J, the gap between germline ends came to 13 bases. The germline CDR1 and CDR2 sequences are DFQATT and SNEGSKA (reference sequence). The chain's CDR3 is CSARGLVGSEQFF. In nucleotides, the CDR3 is TGCAGTGCTAGAGGACTAGTCGGCAGTGAGCAGTTCTTC.

V usage is TRBV10-3 and J usage is TRBJ2-1; the D is unclear. Germline lookup yields CDR1 ENHRY and CDR2 SYGVKD. Trimming left V 3 bases short and J 7 bases short, with 10 bases between. The CDR3 totals 13 residues. The CDR3 nucleotides read TGTGCCATCAGTGAATGGTCCAGTAATGAGCAGTTCTTC. The encoded protein is CAISEWSSNEQFF.

J is TRBJ1-5 and V is TRBV28; D unresolved. V dropped 5 bases and J dropped 5 bases, with 4 bases sitting between them. Per the germline V gene, CDR1 is MDHEN and CDR2 is SYDVKM. The CDR3 covers 11 residues. In nucleotides, the CDR3 is TGTGCCAGCAGTACCGATCAGCCCCAGCATTTT. Amino acid sequence: CASSTDQPQHF.

The CDR3 nucleotides are TGCAGTGCTAGATGGGAGGTCGCCTACAATGAGCAGTTCTTC. It encodes CSARWEVAYNEQFF. The rearrangement links TRBV20-1 to TRBJ2-1; TRBD2 might be the D (6 bases). The CDR3 length is 14 residues. Germline CDR1 reads DFQATT; CDR2 reads SNEGSKA (reference sequence). Deletions cut 2 bases from V and 2 bases from J, with 10 bases between.

V gene TRBV5-1 combines with J gene TRBJ1-1, with 8 positions matching TRBD1. The CDR3 extends over 14 amino acids. The germline CDR1 and CDR2 sequences are SGHRS and YFSETQ. J gave up 10 bases and V 2 bases, and 10 bases lay outside the gene matches. The CDR3 sequence is CASSFGGQGELAFF. CDR3 coding DNA: TGCGCCAGCAGCTTCGGTGGACAGGGTGAACTAGCTTTCTTT.

The table lists this clonotype with a count of one. V and J are TRBV13 and TRBJ1-2; 7 positions match TRBD1. Germline values: CDR1 PRHDT, CDR2 FYEKMQ (reference sequence). This CDR3 spans 12 amino acids. V shed 6 bases and J 8 bases; nucleotides not matched to a gene: 6. CDR3 in amino acids: CASRTGNGGYTF. For the CDR3, the DNA is TGTGCCAGCAGGACAGGGAACGGCGGCTACACCTTC.

The count of this clonotype is one. The gene calls are TRBV7-2 and TRBJ2-3, with D perhaps given as TRBD1 or TRBD2 (5 bases each). With 1 base removed from V and 6 bases from J, the gap between germline ends came to 14 bases. The CDR3 has 15 residues. Germline CDR1 and CDR2: SGHTA and FQGNSA. CDR3: CASSLGGLAGDTQYF. The CDR3, as DNA: TGTGCCAGCAGCTTAGGGGGCCTGGCGGGTGATACGCAGTATTTT.

This sequence joins TRBV20-1 and TRBJ2-7; 7 bases line up with TRBD2. The CDR3 has 13 amino acids. The ends lost 3 bases at V and 3 bases at J; junction bases unmatched: 5. The germline gives CDR1 DFQATT, CDR2 SNEGSKA (reference sequence). In DNA form, the CDR3 reads TGCAGTGCTAGTGACCGGGGGGTCTACGAGCAGTACGTC. The encoded protein is CSASDRGVYEQYV.

The genes are TRBV29-1 and TRBJ1-2; D uncertain. V lost 1 base, J lost 3 bases, and 9 bases lay in between. Germline CDR1 SQVTM, CDR2 ANQGSEA. CDR3 length equals 13 residues. CDR3 sequence (DNA): TGCAGCGTTGAAGTCGTGCCGGACTATGGCTACACCTTC. Encoded protein: CSVEVVPDYGYTF.

The chain has TRBV7-9 and TRBJ1-3, with D hard to call. The CDR3 sequence is 14 residues long. CDR1 is SEHNR and CDR2 is FQNEAQ in the germline V gene (reference sequence). The ends were cut back, 3 bases at V and 0 bases at J, with 6 bases in the middle. CDR3 in DNA: TGTGCCAGCAGCTTTGAGGACTCTGGAAACACCATATATTTT. It codes for CASSFEDSGNTIYF. Using reference TRBV7-9 and TRBJ1-3 for the parts outside the CDR3, the full variable domain is DTGVSQNPRHKITKRGQNVTFRCDPISEHNRLYWYRQTLGQGPEFLTYFQNEAQLEKSRLLSDRFSAERPKGSFSTLEIQRTEQGDSAMYLCASSFEDSGNTIYFGEGSWLTVV.

V and J are TRBV28 and TRBJ1-5, with 8 bases identical to TRBD1. Germline V CDR1 and CDR2: MDHEN, SYDVKM. The J segment lost 1 base and the V segment lost 1 base, leaving 3 bases of the junction unmatched. The CDR3 is made up of 16 amino acids. CDR3 region: CASSLSGGYSNQPQHF. The CDR3 DNA sequence: TGTGCCAGCAGTTTATCAGGGGGCTACAGCAATCAGCCCCAGCATTTT.

This clonotype occurred once. The chain joins TRBV7-7 to TRBJ2-3; tentatively, D is TRBD2 (5 bases). V was shortened by 5 bases and J by 4 bases, with 19 bases between the two germline ends. This CDR3 contains 16 residues. Germline CDR1 is SSHAT and CDR2 is FNYEAQ (reference sequence). The CDR3 DNA is TGTGCCAGCAGCCCCCTCAGGCTCGAGCGGCCAGATACGCAGTATTTT. Translated: CASSPLRLERPDTQYF.

This sequence joins TRBV9 and TRBJ2-1; 11 bases fit TRBD2. The CDR3 runs 13 residues. Losses at the gene ends were 0 bases for V and 14 bases for J; bases not matched to a gene: 4. Germline V lookup: CDR1 SGDLS, CDR2 YYNGEE. In nucleotides, the CDR3 is TGTGCCAGCAGCGTAGTTAGCGGGGGGGAGAAGTTCTTC. This translates into CASSVVSGGEKFF.

The CDR3 protein is CASSWRIRVSSYEQYF. CDR3 DNA: TGTGCCAGCAGTTGGCGAATTCGGGTTAGCTCCTACGAGCAGTACTTC. The chain combines TRBV28 with TRBJ2-7; D remains unclear. The ends were cut back, 4 bases at V and 0 bases at J, with 16 bases in the middle. CDR1 is MDHEN and CDR2 is SYDVKM in the germline V gene. The CDR3 length is 16 residues. Full variable domain (outside the CDR3, taken from reference TRBV28 and TRBJ2-7): DVKVTQSSRYLVKRTGEKVFLECVQDMDHENMFWYRQDPGLGLRLIYFSYDVKMKEKGDIPEGYSVSREKKERFSLILESASTNQTSMYLCASSWRIRVSSYEQYFGPGTRLTVT.

The chain has TRBV4-1 and TRBJ1-2; perhaps TRBD1 as D (5 bases). The germline CDR1 and CDR2 sequences are MGHRA and YSYEKL. V was shortened by 5 bases and J by 6 bases, with 19 bases between the two germline ends. The CDR3 consists of 15 residues. The CDR3 is CASSGRDSLPNGYTF. CDR3 nucleotide sequence: TGCGCCAGCAGCGGCCGGGACTCTCTCCCGAATGGCTACACCTTC.

This chain links TRBV24-1 with TRBJ2-3, with no clear D. The CDR3 runs to 13 residues. Germline loops: CDR1 KGHDR, CDR2 SFDVKD. The ends were cut back, 6 bases at V and 1 base at J, with 7 bases in the middle. CDR3 sequence reads: CATSPGGTDTQYF. The CDR3 coding sequence is TGTGCCACCAGTCCTGGGGGCACAGATACGCAGTATTTT.

J is TRBJ2-5 and V is TRBV12-3 or TRBV12-4; 10 positions match TRBD2. The CDR3 runs 16 residues. Trimming removed 1 base from V and 5 bases from J; junction bases left unmatched: 7. CDR3 bases: TGTGCCAGCAGTTTAGTCCAGCGGGGGGGCCGTGAGACCCAGTACTTC. It translates to CASSLVQRGGRETQYF.

CDR3 coding DNA: TGTGCCATAAAGGGAGGGAGCGCCAAAAACATTCAGTACTTC. As protein: CAIKGGSAKNIQYF. The gene calls are TRBV2 and TRBJ2-4; TRBD2 agrees at 7 bases. Trimming at V came to 10 bases and at J to 1 base, leaving 7 bases not matched to a gene. The germline CDR1 and CDR2 sequences are SNHLY and FYNNEI. The CDR3 covers 14 residues.

The chain uses TRBV12-3 or TRBV12-4 and TRBJ1-2; D gene uncertain. V dropped 0 bases and J dropped 4 bases, with 9 bases sitting between them. The CDR3 is made up of 14 amino acids. CDR3 coding DNA: TGTGCCAGCAGTTTAGCCGGTCCGTCCTATGGCTACACCTTC. It encodes CASSLAGPSYGYTF.

The chain combines TRBV7-9 with TRBJ2-4, with a weak D call TRBD2 (6 bases). Trimming removed 2 bases at V and 0 bases at J, with 8 bases between. Germline V gene data show CDR1 as SEHNR and CDR2 as FQNEAQ (reference sequence). This CDR3 has 15 residues. CDR3 sequence: CASSLLGGAKNIQYF. The CDR3 bases are TGTGCCAGCAGCTTACTGGGGGGAGCCAAAAACATTCAGTACTTC.

The chain is built from TRBV4-1 and TRBJ2-3; D may be TRBD1 or TRBD2 (5 bases each). Germline CDR1 reads MGHRA; CDR2 reads YSYEKL. The V end lost 4 bases, the J end lost 1 base, and 15 bases lay between the germline ends. This CDR3 comprises 16 residues. The chain's CDR3 is CASSPLVVGGTDTQYF. The CDR3 nucleotides read TGCGCCAGCAGCCCCCTTGTAGTGGGGGGCACAGATACGCAGTATTTT.